The present TCR beta chain was sequenced within a study of blood T cell repertoires in COVID-19. On the study more broadly: Sources were T cells, B-cell-depleted T cells, or PBMCs; the material itself was cDNA or gDNA.

How the authors handled the data: Counts of nucleated cells, estimated from reference gene primer amplification, were obtained. Some clones are missing from TCRdb's copy, which holds only in-frame ones; the method was immunoSEQ multiplex PCR. That table supplies the V and J calls and clone size; D and trimming were determined from the DNA. The sample carries 85,000 to 95,000 clones, approximately 89% recorded once. The CDR3 length is 18 residues. The V gene lost 5 bases and the J gene lost 0 bases, with 24 bases spanning the gap. In germline, CDR1 is SGDLS, CDR2 YYNGEE. Input material: peripheral blood. This chain links TRBV9 with TRBJ2-7; a weak D match, TRBD2 (5 bases). The clonotype was recovered from a woman over 75 with active COVID-19. The CDR3 reads CASRVLEREPSSSYEQYF. In DNA, the CDR3 is TGTGCCAGCAGGGTATTGGAAAGGGAGCCTTCATCCTCCTACGAGCAGTACTTC.